The 17 T cell receptor beta chains below were found in one sample sequenced in a study of post-analysis software for immune sequencing data. Prepared libraries of TCR beta cDNA carried unique molecular identifiers. TCRdb called the PCR reads again in MiXCR, with one record for every CDR3 protein. The table includes some 890,000 distinct CDR3 sequences, 53% detected once. These receptors have no identified antigens. Findings and limits, study-wide: Patients used about five TRBV segments, including TRBV5-6, TRBV5-1 and TRBV20-1, more often than controls.

The sequencing sample was made of blood. Receptor source: a girl aged 10 to 17 with multiple sclerosis.

J is TRBJ2-7 and V is TRBV11-2; 7 bases are a match to TRBD1. With 5 bases clipped from V and 0 bases from J, the junction kept 7 bases outside the gene matches. This CDR3 spans 15 amino acids. CDR1 is SGHAT and CDR2 is FQNNGV in the germline V gene. CDR3 residues: CASSPRDSNSYEQYF. CDR3 sequence (DNA): TGTGCCAGCAGCCCCCGGGACAGCAACTCCTACGAGCAGTACTTC.

This rearrangement joins TRBV3-1 to TRBJ2-3; a weak D match, TRBD2 (6 bases). The germline gives CDR1 LGHDT, CDR2 YNNKEL (reference sequence). Trimming left V 1 base short and J 7 bases short, with 9 bases between. The CDR3 totals 13 residues. CDR3 sequence reads: CASSQGDSHTQYF. CDR3 bases: TGTGCCAGCAGCCAAGGGGACTCCCATACGCAGTATTTT.

The rearrangement links TRBV29-1 to TRBJ2-5, with D perhaps TRBD1 (5 bases). Germline CDR1 reads SQVTM; CDR2 reads ANQGSEA. The CDR3 is 13 amino acids. V lost 2 bases to trimming and J lost 2 bases, with 9 bases between them. The CDR3, as DNA: TGCAGCGTTGAATTAGGGGAACAAGAGACCCAGTACTTC. Translation: CSVELGEQETQYF.

The chain employs TRBV10-3 and TRBJ2-1, with D unclear. The CDR3 contains 10 residues. Germline V CDR1 and CDR2: ENHRY, SYGVKD. With 10 bases removed from V and 5 bases from J, the gap between germline ends came to 6 bases. CDR3 loop: CATLDNEQFF. For the CDR3, the DNA is TGTGCCACCTTGGACAATGAGCAGTTCTTC.

The chain combines TRBV7-9 with TRBJ2-5; 7 bases are a match to TRBD1. The V and J ends lost 10 bases and 1 base, in that order; junction bases with no gene match: 6. Germline V gene sequence: CDR1 SEHNR, CDR2 FQNEAQ (reference sequence). The CDR3 runs 13 residues. CDR3 DNA sequence: TGTGCCACCAGGGGGAAGGGCCAAGAGACCCAGTACTTC. Translated, it gives CATRGKGQETQYF.

J is TRBJ2-5 and V is TRBV15; 8 nucleotides match TRBD2. This CDR3 contains 15 residues. With V trimmed by 5 bases and J by 5 bases, 10 bases remained unmatched. Germline V CDR1 and CDR2: LNHNV, YYDKDF (reference sequence). CDR3 protein: CATSRGRAGAETQYF. CDR3 in DNA: TGTGCCACCAGCCGAGGAAGAGCGGGAGCGGAGACCCAGTACTTC.

A remark on this clonotype: At one of its ends the junction is not consistent with the germline gene, which may arise from a read error. The chain uses TRBV20-1 and TRBJ2-3; no clear D gene. Germline V lookup: CDR1 DFQATT, CDR2 SNEGSKA (reference sequence). There are 13 residues in the CDR3. In DNA form, the CDR3 reads TGCAGTGGCGCGTCCCTTGGCACAGATACGCAGTACTTT. Translation gives CSGASLGTDTQYF.

This clonotype came up once. The chain recombines TRBV27 with TRBJ2-1; TRBD2 matches 7 bases. The CDR3 has 20 amino acids. V gave up 2 bases and J gave up 0 bases; unmatched junction bases: 16. From germline, CDR1 is MNHEY and CDR2 SMNVEV (reference sequence). The CDR3 loop is CASSLPNQSPGGSSYNEQFF. The CDR3, as DNA: TGTGCCAGCAGTTTACCCAACCAGAGTCCCGGGGGGAGCTCCTACAATGAGCAGTTCTTC.

CDR3 region: CATSPGAAGNTDTQYF. Here the CDR3 DNA reads TGTGCCACCAGTCCGGGGGCGGCGGGAAACACAGATACGCAGTATTTT. This chain uses TRBV24-1 with TRBJ2-3, with D perhaps given as TRBD1 or TRBD2 (6 bases each). There are 16 residues in the CDR3. Trimming pared 6 bases from V and 2 bases from J, leaving 17 bases between. CDR1 KGHDR and CDR2 SFDVKD come from the germline V gene.

The chain employs TRBV29-1 and TRBJ2-4, with a tentative D call TRBD1 (5 bases). The J call may be incorrect, as the DNA end agrees better with TRBJ2-7. Germline CDR1 and CDR2: SQVTM and ANQGSEA. This CDR3 spans 13 amino acids. CDR3 in amino acids: CSIRVGLSYEQYF. In DNA, the CDR3 is TGCAGCATCCGCGTGGGGCTCTCCTACGAGCAGTACTTC.

V is TRBV24-1 and J is TRBJ1-2; D is perhaps TRBD1 (5 bases). The CDR3 length is 14 residues. Trimming left V 3 bases short and J 4 bases short, with 11 bases between. CDR1 is KGHDR, CDR2 SFDVKD, per germline. The CDR3 protein is CATSDTGQPYGYTF. Here the CDR3 DNA reads TGTGCCACCAGTGATACCGGACAACCCTATGGCTACACCTTC.

The rearrangement uses TRBV6-6 and TRBJ2-1, with 8 bases aligning to TRBD1. The V segment lost 5 bases and the J segment 8 bases; nucleotides outside the gene matches: 5. Per the germline V gene, CDR1 is MNHNY and CDR2 is SVGAGI (reference sequence). The CDR3 runs 13 residues. CDR3: CASSHDRGDEQFF. For the CDR3, the DNA is TGTGCCAGCAGTCACGACAGGGGAGATGAGCAGTTCTTC.

J is TRBJ2-6 and V is TRBV10-3; D might be TRBD1 (6 bases). Between the trimmed V and J ends, which lost 3 bases and 0 bases, there was a span of 18 bases. The CDR3 runs to 19 residues. Per germline, CDR1 ENHRY and CDR2 SYGVKD. The CDR3 protein is CAISENQGLGSSGANVLTF. The DNA of the CDR3 is TGTGCCATCAGTGAAAATCAGGGGTTAGGAAGCTCTGGGGCCAACGTCCTGACTTTC.

The chain joins TRBV29-1 to TRBJ2-7; D may be TRBD1 or TRBD2 (6 bases each). Germline assignment: CDR1 SQVTM and CDR2 ANQGSEA. This CDR3 is built from 14 residues. Trimming cost V 1 base and J 5 bases, with 15 bases left between them. CDR3 coding DNA: TGCAGCGTTGAAGTGGGGGGCGCCCGGAACGAGCAGTACTTC. Protein: CSVEVGGARNEQYF.

J is TRBJ2-7 and V is TRBV18; possible D gene TRBD2, 5 bases. V dropped 4 bases and J dropped 0 bases, with 7 bases sitting between them. CDR1 is KGHSH and CDR2 is LQKENI in the germline V gene. The CDR3 runs 13 residues. The DNA of the CDR3 is TGTGCCAGCTCACAGGCGGGCTCCTACGAGCAGTACTTC. This sequence encodes CASSQAGSYEQYF.

J is TRBJ2-2 and V is TRBV12-3 or TRBV12-4; a possible D gene is TRBD2 (6 bases). Trimming took off 5 bases at V and 6 bases at J, with 19 bases between the two ends. This CDR3 is built from 16 residues. CDR3: CASSPPPSGLAGELFF. DNA of the CDR3: TGTGCCAGCAGTCCCCCGCCGAGCGGGCTTGCCGGGGAGCTGTTTTTT.

This clonotype was detected once. This chain uses TRBV28 with TRBJ2-4; possible D gene TRBD2, 7 bases. The end of the DNA aligns better with TRBJ2-5, so the J call may be wrong. Looked up from germline, CDR1 is MDHEN and CDR2 is SYDVKM. The length of the CDR3 is 15 residues. CDR3 sequence reads: CASSPAGGAQETQYF. The DNA for the CDR3 is TGTGCCAGCAGTCCCGCTGGGGGGGCCCAAGAGACCCAGTACTTC.